The clone carrying this TCR beta chain showed up many times. Antigen specificity is unknown. The sample originates from a study of response to subunit inactivated influenza vaccine. General study findings and limits: Authors suggested that a seasonal influenza vaccination recruits few new T cells each time.

One entry per CDR3 protein results from TCRdb running MiXCR on the RT-PCR reads. This sample has more than 400,000 distinct CDR3 sequences, with approximately 11% found just once. The CDR3 is 16 amino acids. Germline trimming cut 0 bases from V and 7 bases from J; bases unmatched to any gene: 10. In germline, CDR1 is DFQATT, CDR2 SNEGSKA (reference sequence). This chain links TRBV20-1 with TRBJ1-5, with 9 bases lining up with TRBD1. The receptor comes from a man between 50 and 59 years old who received an inactivated influenza vaccine. This specimen was PBMCs from blood, taken roughly 46 days after vaccination. Here the CDR3 reads CSARDPQTGGRQPQHF. For the CDR3, the DNA is TGCAGTGCTAGAGACCCGCAGACAGGGGGGAGACAGCCCCAGCATTTT.